A selection of T cell receptor beta chains follows, all from one sample in a study of blood T cell repertoires in COVID-19. Libraries were prepared by immunoSEQ multiplex PCR; TCRdb keeps only in-frame clonotypes and omits some of them. Of about 300,000 clones detected, roughly 88% appear once; the ten largest clones hold 1.6%. Input material: peripheral blood. The receptors here all came from a woman aged 25-40 years with COVID-19, enrolled during active disease. Each CDR3 is given with its conserved first and last residue. A D gene is named only where the DNA matches it firmly. Size is omitted from some rows. Given values are once, few, many or a class for expanded clones.

TRBJ2-3,TRBD2,TRBV3-1/TRBV3-2,NA,CASSQLAGTPPDTQYF,TGTGCCAGCAGCCAGCTAGCGGGGACCCCCCCAGATACGCAGTATTTT
TRBJ2-2,TRBD1,TRBV19,once,CASSMNPPDRAGELFF,TGTGCCAGTAGTATGAATCCCCCTGACAGGGCCGGGGAGCTGTTTTTT
TRBJ2-2,TRBD1,TRBV5-4,NA,CASSLVRQGGSGELFF,TGTGCCAGCAGCTTGGTACGACAGGGTGGAAGCGGGGAGCTGTTTTTT
TRBJ2-2,TRBD2,TRBV7-6,NA,CASSLISGGNTGELFF,TGTGCCAGCAGCTTAATTAGCGGGGGAAACACCGGGGAGCTGTTTTTT
TRBJ1-6,NA,TRBV2,NA,CASSARDPFYNSPLHF,TGTGCCAGCAGTGCCCGGGATCCTTTCTATAATTCACCCCTCCACTTT
TRBJ2-6,TRBD1,TRBV2,NA,CASKVQGELGANVLTF,TGTGCCAGCAAGGTACAGGGGGAACTTGGGGCCAACGTCCTGACTTTC
TRBJ1-5,TRBD1,TRBV19,NA,CASIDRGSQPQHF,TGTGCCAGTATAGACAGGGGAAGCCAGCCCCAGCATTTT
TRBJ1-6,NA,TRBV2,NA,CASRPENSPLHF,TGTGCCAGCAGACCGGAGAATTCACCCCTCCACTTT
TRBJ2-2,TRBD2,TRBV10-1,NA,CASSEWLAGSTGELFF,TGCGCCAGCAGTGAGTGGCTAGCGGGGTCCACCGGGGAGCTGTTTTTT
TRBJ1-5,NA,TRBV10-3,NA,CAIRGDDQPQHF,TGTGCCATCAGAGGGGATGATCAGCCCCAGCATTTT